This T cell receptor (beta chain) was sequenced for a study of cytomegalovirus exposure and HLA in healthy donors. Findings and caveats of the study: In the analysis, some V segments, TRBV6-2 and TRBV6-3 included, were excluded as indistinguishable.

Details on this clone: Its cognate antigen is unknown.

The V gene's germline CDR1 is SGHTS and CDR2 YDEGEE. V lost 2 bases, J lost 7 bases, and 16 bases lay in between. The CDR3 contains 15 residues. PCR primers comprised 60 Vbeta and 13 Jbeta primers. Original analysis: A later analysis tallied 80 million or so unique TCR beta chains, around 11 million of them shared. Data came from immunoSEQ multiplex PCR; TCRdb stores just in-frame clones and leaves some out. Clone size and V and J calls were adopted from that table, with D and trimming inferred from the DNA. The repertoire holds 150,000 to 200,000 clones, with roughly 80% as singletons. The source of this sequence is a woman in her late teens or twenties in good health and CMV-seronegative. The sample was PBMCs. The chain couples TRBV5-8 to TRBJ1-5; D possibly corresponds to TRBD1 (6 bases). CDR3 coding DNA: TGTGCCAGCAGCTTAGTTCGGCAGGGGTTACAGCCCCAGCATTTT. Translating gives CASSLVRQGLQPQHF.